The rows below give T cell receptor beta chains drawn from one sample of a study of T cell responses to AZD1222 COVID-19 vaccine. TCRdb keeps only in-frame clones here, not all; method: immunoSEQ multiplex PCR. Here the sample spans 210,000 or so clones, approximately 94% being singletons. Sample: peripheral blood, taken on day 0 of MenACWY control vaccination. The receptors stem from an adult in good health. The conserved cysteine and the conserved F or W are not part of the CDR3 here.

v_gene: TRBV12-3/TRBV12-4; j_gene: TRBJ2-4; CDR3aa: ASSSGAKNIQY
v_gene: TRBV3-1/TRBV3-2; j_gene: TRBJ2-5; CDR3aa: ASSQIRETQY
v_gene: TRBV28; j_gene: TRBJ1-4; CDR3aa: ASRTGGATNEKLF
v_gene: TRBV2; j_gene: TRBJ2-2; CDR3aa: ASSEGLAGNTGELF
v_gene: TRBV5-1; j_gene: TRBJ1-1; CDR3aa: ASSPFNSHTEAF
v_gene: TRBV30; j_gene: TRBJ2-5; CDR3aa: AWSLDSGGWWETQY
v_gene: TRBV4-3; j_gene: TRBJ1-2; CDR3aa: ASSQDQGARWGYT
v_gene: TRBV28; j_gene: TRBJ1-1; CDR3aa: ASSSTVNTEAF
v_gene: TRBV5-6; j_gene: TRBJ1-2; CDR3aa: ASSFGQSNYGYT
v_gene: TRBV9; j_gene: TRBJ1-5; CDR3aa: ASSAGTGANQPQH
v_gene: TRBV27; j_gene: TRBJ1-5; CDR3aa: ASSLWYREGSNQPQH
v_gene: TRBV11-2; j_gene: TRBJ1-1; CDR3aa: ASSLFSTEAF
v_gene: TRBV28; j_gene: TRBJ2-7; CDR3aa: ASSRTRVTSYEQY
v_gene: TRBV2; j_gene: TRBJ1-2; CDR3aa: ASSVEGTGSVYT
v_gene: TRBV6-5; j_gene: TRBJ1-5; CDR3aa: ASSYSRYSNQPQH
v_gene: TRBV9; j_gene: TRBJ1-2; CDR3aa: ASSVGQGAYGYT
v_gene: TRBV12-3/TRBV12-4; j_gene: TRBJ1-1; CDR3aa: ASSLSTEAF
v_gene: TRBV2; j_gene: TRBJ1-1; CDR3aa: ASSEQGTEAF
v_gene: TRBV7-2; j_gene: TRBJ1-2; CDR3aa: ASSSTRTNYGYT